This TCR beta chain was sequenced in a study of CD39 and CD103 CD8 tumor-infiltrating T cells (dated by TCRdb to 2016 to 2019). Regarding the complete study: Repertoire comparisons were shown for an HPV-positive HNSCC, an HPV-negative HNSCC, an ovarian cancer and a melanoma patient. Deep sequencing of TCRbeta CDR3 was used to compare the repertoires of CD8 TIL subsets, defined by CD103 and CD39, with those of peripheral memory CD8 T cells. The study at large found these results: DP CD8 TILs appeared more oligoclonal than DN and SP CD8 TILs and blood memory CD8 T cells, with top 30 clonotypes covering about 50-90%. DP TIL clonotypes were rarely found in blood or uninvolved lymph node, whereas DN TIL clonotypes largely overlapped peripheral memory CD8 repertoires.

From about 10,000 to 100,000 sorted cells per subset, genomic DNA was extracted using the DNeasy Blood and Tissue Kit. The TCRbeta V-J or V-D-J regions were sequenced and mapped through the immunoSEQ service, and coverage above 10x per sample was achieved. Concerning the study's data processing: Analysis was restricted to productive rearrangements exported from the immunoSEQ Analyzer platform, and clonality was assessed using the 500 most abundant clones. The Morisita-Horn similarity index and the Jaccard index were used to quantify repertoire overlap between populations. Morisita-Horn similarity between CD8 T-cell subset TCR repertoires was measured in a handful of cancer patients. Imported from immuneACCESS, the table was reduced by TCRdb to in-frame sequences with V and J called. These copies leave out some clones; in studies compared against another copy, an unresolved V gene accounts for under half, and the cause of the remainder is not known. V and J calls plus clone size are reproduced from that table; the DNA served to infer D and trimming. In all, the sample holds some 2,400 clones, and approximately 72% of those were seen once. The ten largest clones capture 10% to 15% of the sample.

V and J are truncated by 1 base and 1 base respectively, leaving an intervening sequence of 8 bases. The CDR3 measures 16 amino acids from cysteine to phenylalanine. CDR3 DNA is the only sequence kept; it has 48 bases, read in frame from the first base. From a lookup of the germline V gene, CDR1 and CDR2 are MGHRA and YSYEKL. Patients were not receiving therapy at sample collection, though earlier treatments ranged from chemotherapy, radiotherapy, surgery and immunotherapy to none. After thawing, cells went through T lymphocyte enrichment using a negative-selection kit, with EpCAM beads added for tumor-infiltrating lymphocytes. For the CD8 TIL subsets, CD3+CD4-CD8+CD45RA- cells were FACS-sorted and divided into DN, SP and DP based on their expression of CD39 and CD103. Tumor specimens were minced, digested for 1 h with hyaluronidase, collagenase and DNase, filtered, enriched by Ficoll and cryopreserved. Populations were sorted to around 99% purity on a FACSAria II, and cell pellets were frozen for TCR sequencing without culture.

A note on this clone: Its antigen has not been determined. Base qualities are not provided; no much larger clone lies one nucleotide away. Other DNA sequences within the sample encode an identical CDR3.

The sample consisted of CD39- CD103- CD8+ T cells sorted from the tumor. The label giving this sample's cell subset or site can be read as: CD103-CD39- double-negative CD45RA- CD8 T cells. The sequence is built from TRBV4-1 and TRBJ2-6; confidence is insufficient to name the D gene. The receptor was derived from a human donor with head and neck squamous cell carcinoma. The CDR3 reads as follows: CASSQVQLSGANVLTF. The DNA sequence follows: TGCGCCAGCAGCCAAGTACAGCTATCTGGGGCCAACGTCCTGACTTTC.